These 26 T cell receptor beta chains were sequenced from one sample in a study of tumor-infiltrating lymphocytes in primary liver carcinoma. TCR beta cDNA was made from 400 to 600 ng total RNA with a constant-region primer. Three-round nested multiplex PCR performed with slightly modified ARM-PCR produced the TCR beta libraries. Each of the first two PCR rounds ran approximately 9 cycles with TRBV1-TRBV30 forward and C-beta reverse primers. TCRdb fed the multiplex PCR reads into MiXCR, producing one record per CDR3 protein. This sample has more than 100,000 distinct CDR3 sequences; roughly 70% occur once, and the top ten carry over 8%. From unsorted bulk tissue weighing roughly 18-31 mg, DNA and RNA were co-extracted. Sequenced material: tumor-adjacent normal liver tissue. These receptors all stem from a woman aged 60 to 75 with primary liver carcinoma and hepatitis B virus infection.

The CDR3 protein is CASSPGAPSYNEQFF. The CDR3 DNA reads as TGTGCCAGCAGCCCAGGGGCGCCATCCTACAATGAGCAGTTCTTC. The genes are TRBV9 and TRBJ2-1; D may be TRBD1 (6 bases). Trimming pared 4 bases from V and 1 base from J, leaving 12 bases between. The CDR3 extends over 15 amino acids. Germline CDR1 and CDR2: SGDLS and YYNGEE.

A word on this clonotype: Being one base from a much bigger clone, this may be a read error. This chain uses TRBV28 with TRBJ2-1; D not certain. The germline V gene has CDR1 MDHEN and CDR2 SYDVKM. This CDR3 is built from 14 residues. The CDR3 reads CTSSGPSSYNEQFF. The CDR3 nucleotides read TGTACCAGCAGTGGACCTAGCTCCTACAATGAGCAGTTCTTC.

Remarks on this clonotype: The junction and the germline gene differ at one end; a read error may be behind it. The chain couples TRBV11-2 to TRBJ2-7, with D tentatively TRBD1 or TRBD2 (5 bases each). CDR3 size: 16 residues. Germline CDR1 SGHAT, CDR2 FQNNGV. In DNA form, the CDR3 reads TGTGCCAACAGCTTAGGGACCCCGACAAGGGTTTACGAGCAATACTTC. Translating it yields CANSLGTPTRVYEQYF.

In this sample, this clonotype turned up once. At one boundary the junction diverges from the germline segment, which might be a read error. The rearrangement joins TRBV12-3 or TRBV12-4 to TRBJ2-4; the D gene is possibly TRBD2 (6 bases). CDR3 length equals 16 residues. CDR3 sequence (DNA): TGTACCAGCAGCTCTCGACAAATACTAGCCAAAAACATTCAATACTTC. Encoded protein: CTSSSRQILAKNIQYF.

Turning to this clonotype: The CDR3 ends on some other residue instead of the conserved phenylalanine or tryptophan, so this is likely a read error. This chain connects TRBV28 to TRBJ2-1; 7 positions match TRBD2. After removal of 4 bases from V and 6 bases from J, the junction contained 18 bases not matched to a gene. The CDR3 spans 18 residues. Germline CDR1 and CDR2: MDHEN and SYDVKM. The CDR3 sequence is CASSSTSKRTSWVNEQFL. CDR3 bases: TGTGCCAGCAGTTCAACCAGCAAGCGGACTAGTTGGGTCAATGAGCAGTTCTTA.

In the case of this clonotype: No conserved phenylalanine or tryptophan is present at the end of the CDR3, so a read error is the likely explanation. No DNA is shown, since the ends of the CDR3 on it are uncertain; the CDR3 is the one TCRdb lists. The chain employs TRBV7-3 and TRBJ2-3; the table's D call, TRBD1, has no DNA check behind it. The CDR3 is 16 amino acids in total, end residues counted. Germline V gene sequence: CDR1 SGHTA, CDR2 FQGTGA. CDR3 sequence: CASSPQGGVAGDTQYL.

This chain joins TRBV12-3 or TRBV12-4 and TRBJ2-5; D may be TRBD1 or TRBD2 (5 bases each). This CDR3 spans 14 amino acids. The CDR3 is CGNNMGRIQETQYF. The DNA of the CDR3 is TGTGGCAACAACATGGGACGGATCCAAGAGACCCAGTACTTC.

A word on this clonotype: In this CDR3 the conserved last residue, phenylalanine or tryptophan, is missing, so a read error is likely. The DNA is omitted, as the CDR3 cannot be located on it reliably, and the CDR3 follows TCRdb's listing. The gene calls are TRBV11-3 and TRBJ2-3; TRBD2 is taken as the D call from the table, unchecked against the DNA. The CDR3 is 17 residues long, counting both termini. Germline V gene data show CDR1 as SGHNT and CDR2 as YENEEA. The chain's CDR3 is CASSLSFRPLWTDTLYL.

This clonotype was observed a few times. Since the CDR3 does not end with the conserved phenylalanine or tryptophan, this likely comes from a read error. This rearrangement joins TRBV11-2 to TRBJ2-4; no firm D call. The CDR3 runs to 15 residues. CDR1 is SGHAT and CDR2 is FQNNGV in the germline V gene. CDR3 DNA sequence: TGTGCCAGCAGCTCCCCCTTACGGACCAAAAACATCCAGTACTAC. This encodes CASSSPLRTKNIQYY.

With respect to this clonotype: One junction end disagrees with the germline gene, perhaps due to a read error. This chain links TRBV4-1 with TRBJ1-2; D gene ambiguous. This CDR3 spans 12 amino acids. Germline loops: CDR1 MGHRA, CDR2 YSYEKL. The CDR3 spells CANSQDLMVYTF. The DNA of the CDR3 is TGCGCCAACAGCCAAGATCTAATGGTCTACACCTTC.

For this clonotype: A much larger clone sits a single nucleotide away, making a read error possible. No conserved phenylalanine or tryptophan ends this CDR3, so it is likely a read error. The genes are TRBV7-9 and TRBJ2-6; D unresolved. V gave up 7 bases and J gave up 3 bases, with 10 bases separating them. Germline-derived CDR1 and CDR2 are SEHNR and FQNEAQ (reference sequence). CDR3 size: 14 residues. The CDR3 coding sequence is TGTGCCAGCACAGAATCCGGTGGGGCCAACGTCCTGACTATC. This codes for CASTESGGANVLTI.

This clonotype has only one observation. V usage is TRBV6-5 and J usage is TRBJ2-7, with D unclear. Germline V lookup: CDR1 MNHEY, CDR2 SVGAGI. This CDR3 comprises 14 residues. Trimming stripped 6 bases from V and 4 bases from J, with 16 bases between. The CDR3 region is CASSLIWSGYEQYF. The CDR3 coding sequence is TGTGCCAGCAGCCTGATTTGGAGTGGGTACGAGCAGTACTTC.

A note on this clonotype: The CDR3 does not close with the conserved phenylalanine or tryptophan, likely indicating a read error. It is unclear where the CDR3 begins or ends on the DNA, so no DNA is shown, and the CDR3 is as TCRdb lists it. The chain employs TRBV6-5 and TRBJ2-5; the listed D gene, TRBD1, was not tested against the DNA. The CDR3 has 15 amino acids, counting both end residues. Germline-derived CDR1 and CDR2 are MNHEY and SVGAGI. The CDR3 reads CASSNSAGGIETRHS.

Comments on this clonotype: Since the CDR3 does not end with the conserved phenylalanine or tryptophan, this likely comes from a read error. The CDR3 sequence: CVSSQDIETDTQYS. The DNA of the CDR3 is TGCGTCAGCAGCCAAGATATTGAGACAGATACGCAGTATTCT. This sequence joins TRBV4-1 and TRBJ2-3, with D uncertain. The CDR3 runs 14 residues. The germline CDR1 and CDR2 sequences are MGHRA and YSYEKL.

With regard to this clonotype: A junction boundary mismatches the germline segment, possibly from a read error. CDR3 bases: TGTGCCAGCAGCCATCCAGGGCCCAATTCACACCTCCACTTT. Amino acid sequence: CASSHPGPNSHLHF. The chain couples TRBV5-6 to TRBJ1-6, with TRBD1 as a possible D gene (5 bases). This CDR3 is 14 amino acids long. Germline-derived CDR1 and CDR2 are SGHDT and YYEEEE. The entire variable domain, with the rest obtained from reference TRBV5-6 and TRBJ1-6, is as follows: DAGVTQSPTHLIKTRGQQVTLRCSPKSGHDTVSWYQQALGQGPQFIFQYYEEEERQRGNFPDRFSGHQFPNYSSELNVNALLLGDSALYLCASSHPGPNSHLHFGNGTRLTVT.

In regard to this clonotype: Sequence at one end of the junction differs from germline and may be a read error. The CDR3 spells CAGSLITLSDTEAFF. CDR3 bases: TGTGCCGGCAGCTTGATTACTTTGAGTGACACTGAAGCCTTCTTT. The rearrangement uses TRBV5-4 and TRBJ1-1; D is uncertain. Germline V gives CDR1 SGHNT, CDR2 YYREEE (reference sequence). This CDR3 is built from 15 residues.

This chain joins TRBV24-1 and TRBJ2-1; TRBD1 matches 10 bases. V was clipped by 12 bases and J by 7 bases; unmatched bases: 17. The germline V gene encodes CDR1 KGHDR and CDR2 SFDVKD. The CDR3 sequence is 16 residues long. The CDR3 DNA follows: TGTGCCGTCAGTGACCGAACGGACAGGGGGGGGAATGAGCAGTTCTTC. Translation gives CAVSDRTDRGGNEQFF.

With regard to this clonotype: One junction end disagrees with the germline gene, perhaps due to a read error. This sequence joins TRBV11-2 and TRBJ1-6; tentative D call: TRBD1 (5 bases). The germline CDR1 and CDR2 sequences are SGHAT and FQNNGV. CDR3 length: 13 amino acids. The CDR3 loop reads CASSLGPNSPLHF. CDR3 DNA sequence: TGTGCCAGTAGCTTGGGGCCTAATTCACCCCTACACTTT.

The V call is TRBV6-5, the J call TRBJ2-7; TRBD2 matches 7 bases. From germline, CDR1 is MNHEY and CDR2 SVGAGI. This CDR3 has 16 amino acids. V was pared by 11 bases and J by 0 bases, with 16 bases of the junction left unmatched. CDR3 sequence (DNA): TGTGCCGGCGGAAGACTCATAACGGGAGGCTCCTACGAGCAGTACTTC. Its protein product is CAGGRLITGGSYEQYF.

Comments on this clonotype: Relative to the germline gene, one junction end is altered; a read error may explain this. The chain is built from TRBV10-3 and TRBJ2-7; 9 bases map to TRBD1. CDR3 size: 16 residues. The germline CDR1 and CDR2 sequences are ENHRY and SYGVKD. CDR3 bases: TGTGCCATCAGTGAGTCGTTGGGACAGGGAGATGGCGAGCAGAACTTC. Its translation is CAISESLGQGDGEQNF.

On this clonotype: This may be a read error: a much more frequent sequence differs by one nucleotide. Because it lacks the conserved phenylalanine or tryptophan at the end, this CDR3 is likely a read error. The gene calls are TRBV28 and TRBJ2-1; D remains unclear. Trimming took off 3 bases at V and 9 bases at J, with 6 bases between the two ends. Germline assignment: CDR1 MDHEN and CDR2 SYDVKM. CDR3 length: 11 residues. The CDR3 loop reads CASSLKGEQFL. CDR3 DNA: TGTGCCAGCAGTTTGAAGGGTGAGCAGTTCCTC.

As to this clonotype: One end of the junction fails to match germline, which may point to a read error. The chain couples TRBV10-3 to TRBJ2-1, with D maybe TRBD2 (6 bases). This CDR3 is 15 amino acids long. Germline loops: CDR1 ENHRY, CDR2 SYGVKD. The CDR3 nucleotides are TGTGCCATTAGTGACCAACAATGGGAGCGGGATGAGCAGTTCTTC. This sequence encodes CAISDQQWERDEQFF.

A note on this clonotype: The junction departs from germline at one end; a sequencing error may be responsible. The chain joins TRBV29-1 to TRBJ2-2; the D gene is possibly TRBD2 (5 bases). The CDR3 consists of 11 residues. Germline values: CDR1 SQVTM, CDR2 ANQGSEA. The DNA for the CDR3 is TGCAGCGTTCGGGAAACTGGGGAGCTGTATTTT. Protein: CSVRETGELYF.

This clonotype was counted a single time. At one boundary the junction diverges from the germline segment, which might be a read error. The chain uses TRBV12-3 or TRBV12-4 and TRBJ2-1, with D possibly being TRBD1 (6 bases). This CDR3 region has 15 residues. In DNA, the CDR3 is TGTGCCAGTAGGCCCAGAACCGGGACACTCAATGAGCGGTTCTTC. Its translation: CASRPRTGTLNERFF.

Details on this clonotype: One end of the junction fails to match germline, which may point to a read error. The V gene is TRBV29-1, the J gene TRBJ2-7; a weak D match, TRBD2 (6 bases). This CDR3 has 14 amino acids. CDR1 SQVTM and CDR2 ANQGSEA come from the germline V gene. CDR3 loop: CSVEGGRSDYEQYF. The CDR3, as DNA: TGCAGCGTTGAAGGGGGTCGGTCGGACTACGAGCAATACTTC.

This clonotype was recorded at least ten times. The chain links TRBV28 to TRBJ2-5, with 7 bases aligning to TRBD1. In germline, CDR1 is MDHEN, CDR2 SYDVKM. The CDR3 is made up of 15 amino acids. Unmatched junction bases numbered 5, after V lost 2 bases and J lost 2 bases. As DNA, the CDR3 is TGTGCCAGCAGTTTACTCTCGACAGGGCAAGAGACCCAGTACTTC. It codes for CASSLLSTGQETQYF.